Given below is one TCR beta chain in context. The target antigen is unknown. Germline values: CDR1 GTSNPN, CDR2 SVGIG (reference sequence). The V gene lost 0 bases and the J gene lost 6 bases, with 8 bases spanning the gap. The CDR3 loop spans 13 amino acids. The source of the sample is a study of OX40 agonist ivuxolimab in advanced cancers. Findings and caveats of the study: Both blood CD4+ and CD8+ T cells showed clonal growth by week 6 at 0.1 to 3.0 mg/kg. The average count of expanded clones was higher among CD8+ T cells than among CD4+.

Assay used: immunoSEQ multiplex PCR; TCRdb lists only in-frame clones, some missing. The table records fewer than 85,000 clones, about 86% of them present only once. The chain employs TRBV30 and TRBJ2-2; D is ambiguous. Sequencing used CD4+ or CD8+ T cells sorted from blood, obtained in a trial of the OX40 agonist ivuxolimab. This sequence was found in an adult with an advanced solid tumor such as melanoma, head and neck, liver or kidney cancer. DNA of the CDR3: TGTGCCTGGAGTGTAGCCTGGCCCGGGGAGCTGTTTTTT. Translating gives CAWSVAWPGELFF.